This TCR beta chain is drawn from a study of blood T cell repertoires in COVID-19. Study-level background: From T cells, B-cell-depleted T cells, or PBMCs came the material, which was cDNA or gDNA.

Original handling: Amplification with reference gene primers provided the estimates of nucleated cell counts. Produced via immunoSEQ multiplex PCR; TCRdb's table is partial and in-frame only. The D gene and trimming were derived from the DNA, and the V and J assignments and clone size from that table. The data contain 130,000 or so clones, more than 75% of them singletons. The CDR3 sequence is 17 residues long. Trimming shortened V by 3 bases and J by 3 bases, and 20 bases separated the two germline ends. Germline CDR1 and CDR2: LNHDA and SQIVND (reference sequence). The rearrangement joins TRBV19 to TRBJ1-2, with a weak D call TRBD1 (5 bases). Sequencing was carried out using peripheral blood. This receptor was obtained from a man in his forties or fifties with active COVID-19. This CDR3 is CASSIGNRWEPYYGYTF. DNA for the CDR3: TGTGCCAGTAGTATTGGAAACAGGTGGGAACCCTACTATGGCTACACCTTC.